These T cell receptor beta chains were read from a single sample in a study of cytomegalovirus exposure and HLA in healthy donors. The method was immunoSEQ multiplex PCR; TCRdb's version includes in-frame clones alone and lacks a portion of them. The sample contains approximately 210,000 clones, about 81% of which appear only once. What was sequenced was PBMCs. The receptors come from a man aged 35-49 years in good health and CMV-seropositive. Each CDR3 is given with its conserved first and last residue. Fields, in order: J gene, clone size, D gene, V gene, CDR3 DNA, CDR3 protein. The D gene is left open where the match is weak. Rows give clone size only sometimes, using once, few, many, or a class for an expanded clone.

J: TRBJ2-5; size: -; D: TRBD2; V: TRBV11-2; DNA: TGTGCCAGCAGCCTTAGCGGGAGCCTCCAAGAGACCCAGTACTTC; CDR3: CASSLSGSLQETQYF
J: TRBJ2-5; size: -; D: TRBD1; V: TRBV27; DNA: TGTGCCAGCAGTCCCTGGACAGGAAAAGAGACCCAGTACTTC; CDR3: CASSPWTGKETQYF
J: TRBJ1-1; size: -; D: -; V: TRBV5-6; DNA: TGTGCCAGCAGCTTCTACAGGGCTACCGAAGCTTTCTTT; CDR3: CASSFYRATEAFF
J: TRBJ2-7; size: -; D: TRBD2; V: TRBV13; DNA: TGTGCCAGCAGCTTACGAGCGGGGGGCTCCTACGAGCAGTACTTC; CDR3: CASSLRAGGSYEQYF
J: TRBJ2-1; size: -; D: TRBD2; V: TRBV5-1; DNA: TGCGCCAGCAGCTCCACCCCCGGGACTAGCGGGAGTAATGAGCAGTTCTTC; CDR3: CASSSTPGTSGSNEQFF
J: TRBJ1-2; size: -; D: TRBD1; V: TRBV27; DNA: TGTGCCAGCAGTGGATCAGGGGGCCACTATGGCTACACCTTC; CDR3: CASSGSGGHYGYTF
J: TRBJ2-3; size: -; D: -; V: TRBV4-2; DNA: TGTGCCAGCAGCCAAGTGGTGGGGGGAGGAACAGGCACAGATACGCAGTATTTT; CDR3: CASSQVVGGGTGTDTQYF
J: TRBJ2-5; size: -; D: -; V: TRBV27; DNA: TGTGCCAGCAGGGGACACTTACAAGAGACCCAGTACTTC; CDR3: CASRGHLQETQYF
J: TRBJ2-7; size: -; D: TRBD2; V: TRBV11-2; DNA: TGTGCCAGCAGCTTACGACTAGCGGGAGTTCCCTACGAGCAGTACTTC; CDR3: CASSLRLAGVPYEQYF
J: TRBJ1-3; size: -; D: -; V: TRBV28; DNA: TGTGCCAGCAGTCCCGGGACAATTGGAAACACCATATATTTT; CDR3: CASSPGTIGNTIYF
J: TRBJ1-1; size: -; D: TRBD1; V: TRBV5-1; DNA: TGCGCCAGCAGCTTATACCCGGGACAGGGACTAGAAGCTTTCTTT; CDR3: CASSLYPGQGLEAFF
J: TRBJ1-1; size: -; D: -; V: TRBV19; DNA: TGTGCCAGTAGTATAGTTTCAGGGGCGGCCACTGAAGCTTTCTTT; CDR3: CASSIVSGAATEAFF
J: TRBJ2-3; size: few; D: TRBD1; V: TRBV4-1; DNA: TGCGCCAGCAGCCTGGGGACACAGGGGGCAGATACGCAGTATTTT; CDR3: CASSLGTQGADTQYF
J: TRBJ1-2; size: -; D: TRBD1; V: TRBV5-1; DNA: TGCGCCAGCAGCTTGGTGACAGGGGGCGCGGGCTACACCTTC; CDR3: CASSLVTGGAGYTF
J: TRBJ1-4; size: -; D: TRBD1; V: TRBV2; DNA: TGTGCCAGCAGTCCCCGGACAGGGGGAAATGAAAAACTGTTTTTT; CDR3: CASSPRTGGNEKLFF
J: TRBJ2-7; size: -; D: -; V: TRBV7-9; DNA: TGTGCCAGCAGCTTAGGTTCGAGCCAGGGCGGTGGTGAGCAGTACTTC; CDR3: CASSLGSSQGGGEQYF
J: TRBJ1-3; size: -; D: -; V: TRBV5-1; DNA: TGCGCCAGCAGCTATGGACAGAGCTCTGGAAACACCATATATTTT; CDR3: CASSYGQSSGNTIYF
J: TRBJ2-7; size: -; D: -; V: TRBV5-6; DNA: TGTGCCAGCAGCTCGCTAACGGGATTCTACGAGCAGTACTTC; CDR3: CASSSLTGFYEQYF
J: TRBJ1-5; size: -; D: TRBD1; V: TRBV7-9; DNA: TGTTCCAGCAGCCAAGACAGGGGCAATCAGCCCCAGCATTTT; CDR3: CSSSQDRGNQPQHF
J: TRBJ2-1; size: -; D: -; V: TRBV19; DNA: TGTGCCAGTAGTATGTCACGCGACTTGAGGAATGAGCAGTTCTTC; CDR3: CASSMSRDLRNEQFF
J: TRBJ2-5; size: -; D: -; V: TRBV30; DNA: TGTGCCTGGAGTGGAGGGCTCCAAGAGACCCAGTACTTC; CDR3: CAWSGGLQETQYF